This T cell receptor (beta chain) was identified in a study of PD-1 blockade in mismatch repair-deficient tumors. Study in general: Patients had around 12 mismatch repair-deficient cancer types, all previously treated and progressing. Overall study results and limits: Tumor-resident clones, often undetectable pretreatment in blood, expanded then contracted after pembrolizumab.

PCR or immunohistochemistry showed mismatch repair deficiency in every enrolled patient. TCR sequencing covered a few patients who responded to pembrolizumab. Trimming left V 4 bases short and J 0 bases short, with 30 bases between. The CDR3 is 21 residues long. The germline CDR1 and CDR2 sequences are SGHRS and YFSETQ. In regard to this clone: The antigen remains unidentified.

The protocol was immunoSEQ multiplex PCR, while the TCRdb copy is restricted to in-frame clones and leaves out a portion. The sample yields more than 15,000 clones, approximately 84% seen once. The sample consisted of PBMCs, taken 4 weeks after starting pembrolizumab. This TCR derives from an adult with mismatch repair-deficient cancer. The gene calls are TRBV5-1 and TRBJ2-3; tentative D call: TRBD2 (5 bases). The CDR3 here is CASSLKRAGAAISTSTDTQYF. In DNA, the CDR3 is TGCGCCAGCAGCCTTAAGAGGGCGGGCGCCGCGATATCCACGAGCACAGATACGCAGTATTTT.